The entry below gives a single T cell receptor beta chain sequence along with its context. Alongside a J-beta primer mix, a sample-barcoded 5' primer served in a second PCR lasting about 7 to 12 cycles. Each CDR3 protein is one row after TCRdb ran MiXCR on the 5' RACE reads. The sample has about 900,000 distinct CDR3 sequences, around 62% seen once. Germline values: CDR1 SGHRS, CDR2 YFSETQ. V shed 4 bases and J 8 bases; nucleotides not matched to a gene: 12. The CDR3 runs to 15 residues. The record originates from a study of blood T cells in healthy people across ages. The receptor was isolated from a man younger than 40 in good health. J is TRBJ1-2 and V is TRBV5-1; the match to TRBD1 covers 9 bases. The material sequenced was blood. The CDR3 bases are TGCGCCAGCAGCCCCCCGGGACAGGGATTCGGGGGCTACACCTTC. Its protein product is CASSPPGQGFGGYTF.